This TCR beta chain is drawn from a study of regulatory T cells in long-lasting Graves disease. Study-wide points: Persistent Graves' cases showed lower TCR diversity than newly diagnosed cases. Study of thyroid tissue was not done, with only peripheral blood studied.

CDR3-region Arm-PCR and iRepertoire HTBI primers produced the TCR beta libraries. TCRdb analysed the multiplex PCR reads with MiXCR anew, one entry per CDR3 protein. The sample holds about 460,000 distinct CDR3 sequences, about 20% seen once. Trimming removed 1 base from V and 10 bases from J, with 7 bases in between. The CDR3 has 11 residues. This clonotype has just a few counts. The antigen remains undetermined. The time point here: persistent/refractory GD, antithyroid drugs over 5 years with positive TRAb. Researchers made the TCR library from RNA that was extracted from PBMCs. The source of the patients was an endocrinology department in Xi'an, China. Staff took around 8.6 milliliters of peripheral blood and put it into EDTA tubes.

The V and J genes are TRBV12-3 or TRBV12-4 and TRBJ1-2, with D unresolved. This clonotype originated in a female donor with Graves disease. Sequenced material: peripheral blood mononuclear cells (PBMCs), taken when the disease was refractory, from a patient treated with antithyroid drugs. The CDR3 DNA reads as TGTGCCAGCAGTTTAGTCCAAAACTACACCTTC. Translating gives CASSLVQNYTF.